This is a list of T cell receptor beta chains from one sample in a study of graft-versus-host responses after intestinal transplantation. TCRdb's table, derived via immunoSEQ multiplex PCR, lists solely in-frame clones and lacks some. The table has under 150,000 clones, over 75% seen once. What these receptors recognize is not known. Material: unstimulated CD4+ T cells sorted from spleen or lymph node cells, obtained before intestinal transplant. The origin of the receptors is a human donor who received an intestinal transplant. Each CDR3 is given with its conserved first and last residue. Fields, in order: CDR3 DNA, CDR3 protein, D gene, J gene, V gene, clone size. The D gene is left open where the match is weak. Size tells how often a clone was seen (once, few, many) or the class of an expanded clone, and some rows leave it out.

TGTGCCAGCAGTGTCACTAGCGGGAGCACACGAGATACGCAGTATTTT,CASSVTSGSTRDTQYF,TRBD2,TRBJ2-3,TRBV27,-
TGTGCCAGCAGCTTTCAGGGGCCGAACACCGGGGAGCTGTTTTTT,CASSFQGPNTGELFF,-,TRBJ2-2,TRBV7-6,-
TGTGCCAGCCGGGGACTAGCGGGAGTCAAGACCCAGTACTTC,CASRGLAGVKTQYF,TRBD2,TRBJ2-5,TRBV11-2,-
TGCAGCGGTGAGCAGGTTCGGGGAGATACGCAGTATTTT,CSGEQVRGDTQYF,-,TRBJ2-3,TRBV29-1,-
TGTGCCAGCAGTTTCTATCGCCGGACAGTAGATCAGCCCCAGCATTTT,CASSFYRRTVDQPQHF,-,TRBJ1-5,TRBV28,-
TGTGCCAGCAGCCCGTGGGGATACAGGGGGCCTGGGGCCAACGTCCTGACTTTC,CASSPWGYRGPGANVLTF,TRBD1,TRBJ2-6,TRBV5-4,-
TGTGCCAGCAGCTTAGCGGGGACAGGGAACACTGAAGCTTTCTTT,CASSLAGTGNTEAFF,TRBD1,TRBJ1-1,TRBV7-2,-
TGTGCCAGCAGCCAAGACGGCGGCTCGAGGGACATTCAGTACTTC,CASSQDGGSRDIQYF,-,TRBJ2-4,TRBV4-2,-
TGTGCCAGCTCAACCGGTCTACCGGGACAGGGGTCCTACGAGCAGTACTTC,CASSTGLPGQGSYEQYF,TRBD1,TRBJ2-7,TRBV18,once
TGTGCCAGCAGCTTCAGCCCTATTTTAGGACAGCCATCGGAGGGAAACACCATATATTTT,CASSFSPILGQPSEGNTIYF,-,TRBJ1-3,TRBV9,-
TGTGCCAGCAGTCTTAGGGGATTTGGGGCCAACGTCCTGACTTTC,CASSLRGFGANVLTF,-,TRBJ2-6,TRBV5-8,-
TGTGCCAGCAGCGGGGGGGCTAGGAACAATGAGCAGTTCTTC,CASSGGARNNEQFF,-,TRBJ2-1,TRBV5-6,-
TGTGCCAGCAGCAGGGACAGGGGAGGGGAAAAACTGTTTTTT,CASSRDRGGEKLFF,TRBD1,TRBJ1-4,TRBV7-2,-
TGTGCCAGCAGCTTCGAGCCCCACGAGCAGTACTTC,CASSFEPHEQYF,-,TRBJ2-7,TRBV11-3,-
TGTGCCAGCAGTCAAACCGCCAGGGTAACCACAGATACGCAGTATTTT,CASSQTARVTTDTQYF,-,TRBJ2-3,TRBV2,-
TGTGCCAGCAGCTTCGGGGTCGCGGCCTACAATGAGCAGTTCTTC,CASSFGVAAYNEQFF,-,TRBJ2-1,TRBV11-2,-
TGTGCTAGTGGTTTGTACACAGGGTTAGCAGCTGGAAACACCATATATTTT,CASGLYTGLAAGNTIYF,-,TRBJ1-3,TRBV12-5,-
TGTGCCAGCAGCCCTACCCGCGGGAGACTCACAGATACGCAGTATTTT,CASSPTRGRLTDTQYF,TRBD2,TRBJ2-3,TRBV5-4,-
TGTGCCAGCAGTGAATATGCAGGGGGCGACTATGGCTACACCTTC,CASSEYAGGDYGYTF,TRBD1,TRBJ1-2,TRBV25-1,-
TGTGCCATCAAGAATTCAGGGGGCGGTGAAGCTTTCTTT,CAIKNSGGGEAFF,TRBD1,TRBJ1-1,TRBV10-3,-
TGCAGCGCCGAATCCCCCCTCCCCTGGACAGGGCCCCGGACTAGCGGGGGCCAAGAGACCCAGTACTTC,CSAESPLPWTGPRTSGGQETQYF,TRBD2,TRBJ2-5,TRBV29-1,once
TGTGCCAGCAGCTTAGACAGTCACGAGCAGTACTTC,CASSLDSHEQYF,-,TRBJ2-7,TRBV7-6,-
TGTGCCAGCAGCCTTCCCTCTGGAAACACCATATATTTT,CASSLPSGNTIYF,-,TRBJ1-3,TRBV7-9,-
TGTGCCATCAGTGAGTCGACTAGAATGTACTTC,CAISESTRMYF,-,TRBJ2-7,TRBV10-3,few
TGTGCCGGCAGCTTAAAAGGGGTCGAGCAGTACTTC,CAGSLKGVEQYF,-,TRBJ2-7,TRBV7-2,-
TGTGCCAGCAGTGAAAGGTCTAGCGGAGCCTACACAGATACGCAGTATTTT,CASSERSSGAYTDTQYF,TRBD2,TRBJ2-3,TRBV6-1,-
TGTGCCAGGGCGAAACGAGGGTACAATCAGCCCCAGCATTTT,CARAKRGYNQPQHF,-,TRBJ1-5,TRBV21-1,-
TGTGCCAGCAGTGAGGCGGGAGCTGGGGAGCTGTTTTTT,CASSEAGAGELFF,TRBD2,TRBJ2-2,TRBV2,-
TGTGCCAGCAGCTTCCCGAGGGGGACTAATGAAAAACTGTTTTTT,CASSFPRGTNEKLFF,-,TRBJ1-4,TRBV7-9,-
TGCGCCAGCAGCTTGGCACAGGGGCTTTCCCCTGAAGCTTTCTTT,CASSLAQGLSPEAFF,TRBD1,TRBJ1-1,TRBV5-1,-
TGTGCCAGCAGCGTAGGGAGCACCGAGGAAAAACTGTTTTTT,CASSVGSTEEKLFF,-,TRBJ1-4,TRBV9,once
TGTGCCAGCAGCACAGGGGGCTCTACTTATAATTCACCCCTCCACTTT,CASSTGGSTYNSPLHF,TRBD1,TRBJ1-6,TRBV9,-
TGCGCCAGCAGTTTAGGACAGTCAACTAATGAAAAACTGTTTTTT,CASSLGQSTNEKLFF,-,TRBJ1-4,TRBV5-1,once
TGTGCCAGTAGCACATTTGGGACAGGGGATTACGAGCAGTACTTC,CASSTFGTGDYEQYF,TRBD1,TRBJ2-7,TRBV19,-
TGTGCCAGCAGTGAAGGGCTTACCCTCCAAGAGACCCAGTACTTC,CASSEGLTLQETQYF,-,TRBJ2-5,TRBV2,once
TGTGCCTGGAGTGTACGGTTTAATGGCGGGGAGCTGTTTTTT,CAWSVRFNGGELFF,-,TRBJ2-2,TRBV30,-
TGTGCCACCAGCAGTCAGGGTGGAGGGGCGTCAGAGAGCTACACCTTC,CATSSQGGGASESYTF,-,TRBJ1-2,TRBV15,-
TGTGCCAGCAGCGCACTAGCGGGAGTGATCTACAATGAGCAGTTCTTC,CASSALAGVIYNEQFF,TRBD2,TRBJ2-1,TRBV5-4,-
TGTGCCACCAGCAGAGAGGGCCAGGTGGGCTACGAGCAGTACTTC,CATSREGQVGYEQYF,-,TRBJ2-7,TRBV15,once
TGCGCCAGCAGCTTGCACCTATCGGAAGGGGATGAGCAGTTCTTC,CASSLHLSEGDEQFF,-,TRBJ2-1,TRBV5-1,-
TGTGCCAGCACCCTGACAGGGGGCTTCGCTGAAGCTTTCTTT,CASTLTGGFAEAFF,TRBD1,TRBJ1-1,TRBV2,once
TGCAGCGGGGACAGGGGAAATGAGCAGTTCTTC,CSGDRGNEQFF,TRBD1,TRBJ2-1,TRBV29-1,once
TGTGCCAGCAGCCCATACAGCTCAACTAATGAAAAACTGTTTTTT,CASSPYSSTNEKLFF,-,TRBJ1-4,TRBV7-9,once
TGTGCCAGTAGTGATCAGGGGAAGGCTTTCTTT,CASSDQGKAFF,-,TRBJ1-1,TRBV19,-
TGCGCCAGCAGTCCGGGACAGGGGGCGAGCGGGGCCTACAATGAGCAGTTCTTC,CASSPGQGASGAYNEQFF,TRBD1,TRBJ2-1,TRBV10-1,-
TGCGCCAGCAGCCCGGGACAGGGCCAGAACACTGAAGCTTTCTTT,CASSPGQGQNTEAFF,TRBD1,TRBJ1-1,TRBV5-1,-
TGTGCCAGCATTGCGGGGCTTACCGGGGGAACTAATGAAAAACTGTTTTTT,CASIAGLTGGTNEKLFF,-,TRBJ1-4,TRBV2,-
TGTGCCAGCAGCTTAGCGTCCAGGGGGCCTGGAAACACCATATATTTT,CASSLASRGPGNTIYF,TRBD1,TRBJ1-3,TRBV7-2,once
TGTGCCAGCAGCAGGGGAGGAGCGGCGAACACCGGGGAGCTGTTTTTT,CASSRGGAANTGELFF,-,TRBJ2-2,TRBV9,-
TGTGCCAGCAGCCGCGGGACAGAGGGTGAAAAACTGTTTTTT,CASSRGTEGEKLFF,TRBD1,TRBJ1-4,TRBV6-6,-
TGTGCCAGCAGCCCGGACAGGGGGCCCCCCTACGAGCAGTACTTC,CASSPDRGPPYEQYF,TRBD1,TRBJ2-7,TRBV9,-
TGTGCCAGCAGTGAGGGCCATAATTCACCCCTCCACTTT,CASSEGHNSPLHF,-,TRBJ1-6,TRBV25-1,-
TGTGCCAGCAGCTTGAAGGGGGTGGAAGAGACCCAGTACTTC,CASSLKGVEETQYF,-,TRBJ2-5,TRBV5-4,-
TGTGCCAGCAGTGACAGAAACAAAGAGACCCAGTACTTC,CASSDRNKETQYF,-,TRBJ2-5,TRBV6-1,-
TGCAGCGTTGCGCCATCGAGCTCCTACGAGCAGTACTTC,CSVAPSSSYEQYF,-,TRBJ2-7,TRBV29-1,-